Listed below are T cell receptor beta chains from one sample, sequenced in a study of OX40 agonist ivuxolimab in advanced cancers. TCRdb's table, derived via immunoSEQ multiplex PCR, lists solely in-frame clones and lacks some. The top ten hold roughly 0.65% of the sample, which has tens of thousands of clones, roughly 92% seen once. The input for sequencing was CD4+ or CD8+ T cells sorted from blood, taken in a trial of the OX40 agonist ivuxolimab. The source of these receptors is an adult with an advanced solid tumor such as melanoma, head and neck, liver or kidney cancer. The CDR3 runs from the conserved cysteine through the conserved F or W.

j_gene,len,v_gene,CDR3aa
TRBJ2-4,13,TRBV7-8,CASSLAPSGVRDF
TRBJ1-3,14,TRBV5-1,CASSLVASGNTIYF
TRBJ2-1,15,TRBV5-4,CASSHRLASYNEQFF
TRBJ2-2,14,TRBV2,CASNKAGNAGELFF
TRBJ2-1,13,TRBV19,CASSIGGEAEQFF
TRBJ1-1,14,TRBV6-1,CASSERWWDTEAFF
TRBJ1-3,15,TRBV6-6,CASSTDRSSGNTIYF
TRBJ1-1,15,TRBV19,CASSTSGQKNTEAFF
TRBJ1-5,14,TRBV6-6,CASSYYGNNQPQHF
TRBJ2-1,17,TRBV10-3,CAISDGTSGKIVDEQFF
TRBJ1-3,16,TRBV6-5,CASSYSDRGAGNTIYF
TRBJ2-7,15,TRBV6-1,CASSNRDGEPYEQYF
TRBJ1-4,13,TRBV4-1,CASSQGGVEKLFF
TRBJ2-7,16,TRBV9,CASSPGTSSPSYEQYF
TRBJ2-7,15,TRBV6-1,CASSEARARGREQYF
TRBJ1-4,15,TRBV6-6,CASRPEGAGQEKLFF
TRBJ2-2,16,TRBV5-1,CASSLKGQGGSGELFF
TRBJ2-1,15,TRBV30,CAWSALSATEGEQFF
TRBJ1-4,13,TRBV2,CASRTGVHEKLFF
TRBJ2-3,16,TRBV5-4,CASSLGLAGVTDTQYF
TRBJ1-2,16,TRBV4-2,CASSTQDSRSNYGYTF
TRBJ2-1,14,TRBV9,CASSVEGGYNEQFF
TRBJ1-1,14,TRBV7-3,CASSLRAGNTEAFF
TRBJ2-3,16,TRBV27,CASSVPGGGPTDTQYF
TRBJ1-6,16,TRBV19,CASSMTSGEYSSPLHF
TRBJ2-3,16,TRBV6-1,CASSGRRGRADDTQYF
TRBJ2-2,15,TRBV6-5,CASRPPGQGAGELFF
TRBJ1-1,15,TRBV2,CASMKTGSEYTEAFF
TRBJ2-5,20,TRBV11-2,CASSLDWGLAKTRLQETQYF
TRBJ2-3,12,TRBV18,CASSPGADTQYF
TRBJ2-7,15,TRBV27,CASSLGTSGSYEQYF
TRBJ1-3,15,TRBV10-2,CASSPSGRVGNTIYF
TRBJ1-2,11,TRBV29-1,CSVLTGEGYTF
TRBJ2-7,14,TRBV5-8,CASSWRQVAWEQYF
TRBJ1-1,14,TRBV29-1,CSASSVGGNTEAFF
TRBJ2-3,12,TRBV5-6,CASSRGQDTQYF
TRBJ2-5,14,TRBV5-6,CASSVGQGQKTQYF
TRBJ2-1,13,TRBV6-1,CASSDSGYTEQFF
TRBJ2-3,14,TRBV19,CASSLGQGTDTQYF
TRBJ1-3,15,TRBV30,CAWTDEGISGNTIYF
TRBJ2-2,13,TRBV19,CASIGTVRGELFF
TRBJ2-3,14,TRBV19,CASSIQGAADTQYF
TRBJ1-6,15,TRBV6-1,CASRLGEGPNSPLHF
TRBJ2-3,16,TRBV15,CATSSDTGSSTDTQYF
TRBJ1-5,14,TRBV9,CASSRDGTNQPQHF
TRBJ2-7,15,TRBV6-5,CASRRAGLQNYEQYF
TRBJ2-7,14,TRBV11-3,CASTPDPPGFEQYF
TRBJ1-2,13,TRBV6-1,CASSASGGWGYTF
TRBJ1-5,9,TRBV6-1,CARDQPQHF
TRBJ2-7,13,TRBV19,CASSIGEGYEQYF
TRBJ1-2,13,TRBV6-5,CASSPTGSYGYTF
TRBJ2-3,15,TRBV5-4,CASSLDPGGTDTQYF
TRBJ2-3,14,TRBV5-1,CASKTVPSTDTQYF
TRBJ2-1,15,TRBV6-1,CASSDGRELYNEQFF
TRBJ1-2,14,TRBV5-6,CASSSYGTRYGYTF
TRBJ1-6,15,TRBV6-1,CATTPRQGASSPLHF
TRBJ2-7,13,TRBV18,CASSPIEGTDQYF
TRBJ1-4,17,TRBV5-8,CASSFNRKTDGYEKLFF